These 30 T cell receptor beta chains came from one sample sequenced in a study of blood T cell repertoires in COVID-19. Clones were sequenced by immunoSEQ multiplex PCR, and TCRdb holds only the in-frame ones, with some missing. The table has about 200,000 clones, 86% seen once. Source material: PBMCs or T cells enriched from blood (not recorded which). The receptors derive from a woman younger than 45 who had been exposed to COVID-19.

The CDR3 sequence: CASSPRDRNSGANVLTF. Written as DNA, the CDR3 is TGTGCCAGCAGTCCCCGGGACAGGAACTCTGGGGCCAACGTCCTGACTTTC. V and J are TRBV27 and TRBJ2-6; 8 bases fit TRBD1. With 5 bases clipped from V and 0 bases from J, the junction kept 6 bases outside the gene matches. The germline CDR1 and CDR2 sequences are MNHEY and SMNVEV (reference sequence). CDR3 length: 17 residues.

On this clone: Since a much larger clone is just one base distant, this may be a read error. This rearrangement joins TRBV3-1 (or the pseudogene TRBV3-2) to TRBJ1-1; perhaps TRBD1 as D (6 bases). The CDR3 consists of 15 residues. From germline, CDR1 is LGHDT and CDR2 YNNKEL (reference sequence). Trimming pared 7 bases from V and 7 bases from J, leaving 22 bases between. Here the CDR3 DNA reads TGTGCCAGCAACCATTTTCAGTTGGGCAGGGGTGAAGCTTTCTTT. It is translated as CASNHFQLGRGEAFF.

This chain joins TRBV24-1 and TRBJ1-5; TRBD1 might be the D (6 bases). V was cut by 3 bases and J by 2 bases, with 16 bases left in between. This CDR3 has 17 amino acids. CDR1 and CDR2 (germline): KGHDR, SFDVKD. CDR3: CATSDPRAGAGNQPQHF. In nucleotides, the CDR3 is TGTGCCACCAGTGATCCGCGAGCGGGGGCGGGCAATCAGCCCCAGCATTTT.

The chain joins TRBV7-8 to TRBJ1-2, with 8 bases lining up with TRBD1. The V gene's germline CDR1 is SGHVS and CDR2 FQNEAQ. The J segment lost 4 bases and the V segment lost 5 bases, leaving 6 bases of the junction unmatched. The CDR3 spans 14 residues. CDR3: CASSLRGPGYGYTF. In DNA, the CDR3 is TGTGCCAGCAGCCTCAGGGGGCCAGGCTATGGCTACACCTTC.

The chain links TRBV2 to TRBJ1-6; 8 nucleotides agree with TRBD1. The CDR3 length is 16 residues. After removal of 11 bases from V and 0 bases from J, the junction contained 9 bases not matched to a gene. Germline V gene data show CDR1 as SNHLY and CDR2 as FYNNEI. The CDR3: CAGGRQGSSYNSPLHF. The CDR3, as DNA: TGTGCCGGAGGAAGACAGGGGAGCTCCTATAATTCACCCCTCCACTTT.

The V call is TRBV21-1, the J call TRBJ1-2; the table's D call TRBD1 went unverified against the DNA. TRBV21-1 is a documented pseudogene. The CDR3 contains 15 residues. CDR3 nucleotides: TGTGCCAGCAGCTCCCAGAGTAGGGGGAACTATGGCTACACCTTC. This codes for CASSSQSRGNYGYTF.

CDR3 residues: CASSFSPGQLIDTQYF. CDR3 nucleotide sequence: TGTGCCAGCAGCTTTTCCCCGGGACAGTTGATAGATACGCAGTATTTT. The chain uses TRBV21-1 and TRBJ2-3; the DNA was not used to check the table's D call, TRBD1. TRBV21-1 is a listed pseudogene. The CDR3 runs 16 residues.

V is TRBV6-5 and J is TRBJ1-2, with 7 bases aligning to TRBD1. The junction had 7 bases not matched to a gene; V was cut back by 6 bases and J by 0 bases. CDR1 is MNHEY, CDR2 SVGAGI, per germline. This CDR3 contains 15 residues. CDR3 in amino acids: CASRGSGGANYGYTF. The CDR3 DNA reads as TGTGCCAGCAGAGGTTCAGGGGGAGCTAACTATGGCTACACCTTC.

This clone is a singleton in its sample. The rearrangement links TRBV11-3 to TRBJ2-7; weak D call: TRBD2 (5 bases). Germline V gene sequence: CDR1 SGHNT, CDR2 YENEEA. The CDR3 is made up of 13 amino acids. V gave up 2 bases and J gave up 9 bases, with 14 bases separating them. Here the CDR3 DNA reads TGTGCCAGCAGCTTAACGAGGGCAGCTGCGCAGTACTTC. Its translation: CASSLTRAAAQYF.

The rearrangement links TRBV2 to TRBJ1-1; D is undetermined. Germline values: CDR1 SNHLY, CDR2 FYNNEI. The CDR3 is made up of 14 amino acids. Trimming cost V 4 bases and J 2 bases, with 11 bases left between them. CDR3 sequence reads: CASSVGHDNTEAFF. The CDR3 nucleotides are TGTGCCAGCAGTGTCGGTCATGATAACACTGAAGCTTTCTTT.

V usage is TRBV18 and J usage is TRBJ2-7; D is possibly TRBD1 (5 bases). Per germline, CDR1 KGHSH and CDR2 LQKENI. The CDR3 is made up of 15 amino acids. V dropped 3 bases and J dropped 5 bases, with 17 bases sitting between them. CDR3 region: CASSPRAQGPHEQYF. The CDR3 nucleotides are TGTGCCAGCTCACCCCGAGCGCAGGGTCCCCACGAGCAGTACTTC.

Here the CDR3 reads CASSRQDYEQYF. CDR3 DNA: TGTGCCAGCAGCCGACAGGACTACGAGCAGTACTTC. The chain has TRBV12-3 or TRBV12-4 and TRBJ2-7, with D perhaps matching TRBD1 (6 bases). This CDR3 spans 12 amino acids. The V gene lost 6 bases and the J gene lost 3 bases, with 9 bases spanning the gap.

The chain couples TRBV7-2 to TRBJ1-1; D not certain. The CDR3 loop spans 15 amino acids. The V end was cut by 1 base, the J end by 1 base, with 10 bases between. Germline lookup yields CDR1 SGHTA and CDR2 FQGNSA. CDR3 loop: CASSLESRQNTEAFF. CDR3 DNA: TGTGCCAGCAGCTTAGAATCCAGACAGAACACTGAAGCTTTCTTT.

CDR3 region: CASDRDRTNYGYTF. CDR3 bases: TGTGCCAGCGACAGGGACAGGACTAACTATGGCTACACCTTC. J is TRBJ1-2 and V is TRBV28; TRBD1 aligns across 8 bases. The germline V gene has CDR1 MDHEN and CDR2 SYDVKM. The ends lost 8 bases at V and 0 bases at J; junction bases unmatched: 5. The CDR3 spans 14 residues.

The rearrangement joins TRBV11-2 to TRBJ2-5; TRBD1 matches at 7 bases. V shed 6 bases, J shed 1 base, and the junction held 5 bases outside the gene matches. Germline loops: CDR1 SGHAT, CDR2 FQNNGV. This CDR3 comprises 14 residues. The CDR3 is CASRTWDSQETQYF. The CDR3 DNA reads TGTGCCAGCAGAACTTGGGACAGCCAAGAGACCCAGTACTTC.

The rearrangement joins TRBV24-1 to TRBJ2-1; D possibly corresponds to TRBD1 (5 bases). The CDR3 runs 17 residues. Germline lookup yields CDR1 KGHDR and CDR2 SFDVKD. V was shortened by 4 bases and J by 9 bases, with 24 bases between the two germline ends. In DNA, the CDR3 is TGTGCCACCAGTGACACGTATAGCCCGAAGGGGTGGGGTGAGCAGTTCTTC. Protein: CATSDTYSPKGWGEQFF.

This clone appeared once. The chain carries TRBV18 and TRBJ2-7; D not certain. Germline values: CDR1 KGHSH, CDR2 LQKENI. V was cut by 2 bases and J by 0 bases, with 8 bases left in between. The CDR3 totals 14 residues. CDR3 in amino acids: CASSPVISSYEQYF. DNA of the CDR3: TGTGCCAGCTCACCAGTCATCAGCTCCTACGAGCAGTACTTC.

DNA of the CDR3: TGTGCCACCAGTGATCAGGGGACAGCTAGCAATCAGCCCCAGCATTTT. Residues: CATSDQGTASNQPQHF. The chain links TRBV24-1 to TRBJ1-5, with 7 bases lining up with TRBD1. CDR3 length: 16 amino acids. Germline V lookup: CDR1 KGHDR, CDR2 SFDVKD. Unmatched junction bases numbered 4, after V lost 3 bases and J lost 0 bases.

The chain carries TRBV9 and TRBJ2-1, with 8 nucleotides matching TRBD2. J lost 5 bases, V lost 0 bases, and 13 bases had no gene match. Looked up from germline, CDR1 is SGDLS and CDR2 is YYNGEE. The CDR3 runs to 18 residues. CDR3 sequence (DNA): TGTGCCAGCAGCGTAGGGTCCGGGGGGCTAGCGGGCCACAATGAGCAGTTCTTC. Translation gives CASSVGSGGLAGHNEQFF.

This chain connects TRBV19 to TRBJ2-7, with 11 nucleotides matching TRBD1. The trim removed 3 bases at V and 3 bases at J, leaving 4 bases unmatched. CDR3 size: 15 residues. The germline CDR1 and CDR2 sequences are LNHDA and SQIVND (reference sequence). The CDR3, as DNA: TGTGCCAGTAGTATCGCGGGACAGGGGGTCTACGAGCAGTACTTC. Its protein is CASSIAGQGVYEQYF.

This chain links TRBV5-4 with TRBJ2-7; TRBD2 matches at 10 bases. The V gene end was trimmed by 4 bases and the J gene end by 4 bases; junction bases not matched to a gene: 8. CDR1 and CDR2 from the germline V gene are SGHNT and YYREEE (reference sequence). The CDR3 has 15 residues. The CDR3 spells CASSTWLAGAYEQYF. The CDR3 nucleotides are TGTGCCAGCAGCACCTGGCTAGCGGGGGCTTACGAGCAGTACTTC.

The CDR3 reads CASRRGQGGQPQHF. The CDR3 DNA reads as TGTGCCAGCCGCCGGGGACAGGGGGGCCAGCCCCAGCATTTT. The genes are TRBV13 and TRBJ1-5; 11 bases fit TRBD1. The CDR3 is 14 residues long. The germline V gene encodes CDR1 PRHDT and CDR2 FYEKMQ (reference sequence). V was pared by 8 bases and J by 7 bases, with 7 bases of the junction left unmatched.

This clone came up once. V is TRBV25-1 and J is TRBJ1-6; D perhaps matches TRBD1 (5 bases). CDR1 is MGHDK and CDR2 is SYGVNS in the germline V gene. The CDR3 length is 14 residues. Trimming took off 3 bases at V and 10 bases at J, with 13 bases between the two ends. As DNA, the CDR3 is TGTGCCAGCAGTGACCAGGGAATAGGATCACCCCTCCACTTT. Protein: CASSDQGIGSPLHF.

The chain employs TRBV6-6 and TRBJ1-2, with 8 bases aligning to TRBD1. This CDR3 region has 14 residues. V dropped 2 bases and J dropped 8; count of bases not matched to a gene: 7. From germline, CDR1 is MNHNY and CDR2 SVGAGI (reference sequence). The CDR3 region is CASSYVGQGLGYTF. CDR3 DNA: TGTGCCAGCAGTTACGTCGGACAGGGATTAGGCTACACCTTC.

This chain uses TRBV10-2 with TRBJ2-1; 14 bases line up with TRBD2. This CDR3 contains 13 residues. Per germline, CDR1 WSHSY and CDR2 SAAADI. Germline trimming cut 8 bases from V and 8 bases from J; bases unmatched to any gene: 2. CDR3 region: CASGLAGGYEQFF. CDR3 bases: TGCGCCAGCGGACTAGCGGGGGGCTATGAGCAGTTCTTC.

The V and J genes are TRBV24-1 and TRBJ1-2, with D unclear. CDR3 length equals 14 residues. The germline V gene encodes CDR1 KGHDR and CDR2 SFDVKD. The ends were cut back, 7 bases at V and 4 bases at J, with 15 bases in the middle. CDR3 amino acids: CATRNPEGSYGYTF. CDR3 coding DNA: TGTGCCACCAGGAACCCCGAGGGATCCTATGGCTACACCTTC.

This rearrangement joins TRBV9 to TRBJ1-4, with 7 bases identical to TRBD1. The ends lost 0 bases at V and 4 bases at J; junction bases unmatched: 6. This CDR3 contains 16 residues. The germline V gene encodes CDR1 SGDLS and CDR2 YYNGEE. CDR3 loop: CASSVGGTAFNEKLFF. The CDR3 DNA reads TGTGCCAGCAGCGTAGGGGGGACAGCTTTTAATGAAAAACTGTTTTTT.

The chain has TRBV6-5 and TRBJ2-3; a weak D match, TRBD1 (5 bases). CDR3 length equals 14 residues. The germline CDR1 and CDR2 sequences are MNHEY and SVGAGI. V lost 7 bases and J lost 2, with 13 bases in between. The CDR3 is CASTVRTITDTQYF. CDR3 bases: TGTGCCAGCACCGTCAGGACAATCACAGATACGCAGTATTTT.

V is TRBV5-1 and J is TRBJ1-3; D gene uncertain. The CDR3 runs to 14 residues. Germline CDR1 SGHRS, CDR2 YFSETQ. The germline V and J ends were trimmed by 0 bases and 2 bases, with 6 bases remaining between them. The CDR3 region has the DNA TGCGCCAGCAGCTTGGGCGGGACTGGAAACACCATATATTTT. This sequence encodes CASSLGGTGNTIYF.

The chain links TRBV5-1 to TRBJ1-2, with TRBD1 matching over 8 bases. Trimming took 4 bases from V and 8 from J; bases not matched to a gene: 13. CDR1 is SGHRS, CDR2 YFSETQ, per germline. The CDR3 runs to 15 residues. In nucleotides, the CDR3 is TGCGCCAGCAGCCCTCGGACAGGGCCATCGTGGGGCTACACCTTC. It specifies CASSPRTGPSWGYTF.